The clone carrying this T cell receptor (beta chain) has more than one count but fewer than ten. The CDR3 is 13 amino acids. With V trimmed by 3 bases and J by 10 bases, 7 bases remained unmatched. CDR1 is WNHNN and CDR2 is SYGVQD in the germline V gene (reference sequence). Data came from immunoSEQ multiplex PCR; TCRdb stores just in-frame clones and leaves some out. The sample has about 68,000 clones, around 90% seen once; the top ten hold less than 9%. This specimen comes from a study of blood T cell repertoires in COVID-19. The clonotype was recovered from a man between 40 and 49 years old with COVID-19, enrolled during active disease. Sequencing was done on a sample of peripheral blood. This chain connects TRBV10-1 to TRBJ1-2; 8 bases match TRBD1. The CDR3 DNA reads TGCGCCAGCAGTGATCGGACAGGGAGAATCTACACCTTC. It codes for CASSDRTGRIYTF.